The entry that follows covers one TCR beta chain sequence. This CDR3 comprises 13 residues. The germline CDR1 and CDR2 sequences are MRHNA and SNTAGT. Trimming removed 3 bases at V and 4 bases at J, with 9 bases between. The data originate from a study of blood T cell repertoires in COVID-19. Study-wide background: The United States, Italy and Spain provided the acute and convalescent COVID-19 samples.

The table came from immunoSEQ multiplex PCR; TCRdb's copy has only in-frame clones and leaves some out. Of some 300,000 clones detected, 89% appear once; the ten largest clones hold about 1.7%. The chain joins TRBV6-4 to TRBJ1-1; D ambiguous. The source is a woman between 40 and 50 years old who had recovered from COVID-19. The sample comprised PBMCs or T cells enriched from blood (not recorded which). CDR3: CASSEEGGTEAFF. CDR3 in DNA: TGTGCCAGCAGTGAAGAGGGCGGCACTGAAGCTTTCTTT.